What follows are 27 T cell receptor beta chains derived from one specimen sequenced in a study of shared clonotypes between healthy human individuals. CD45RO-negative cells were positively selected for CCR7, leaving out terminally differentiated effector memory CD45RA+ cells. Measured with immunoSEQ multiplex PCR; TCRdb has only the in-frame clones, and not every one. This repertoire shows roughly 590,000 clones, 95% found once; its top ten account for less than 0.13%. Source material: naive CD8+ T cells sorted from blood. Every receptor here comes from a woman aged 30 to 39 in good health.

The chain is built from TRBV9 and TRBJ2-5, with 7 bases aligning to TRBD2. CDR1 is SGDLS, CDR2 YYNGEE, per germline. The CDR3 is 15 amino acids. Trimming took 4 bases from V and 7 from J; bases not matched to a gene: 13. Here the CDR3 reads CASSPSIGVAGTQYF. The CDR3 coding sequence is TGTGCCAGCAGCCCCTCCATCGGGGTAGCGGGGACCCAGTACTTC.

This clone was seen only once. The rearrangement joins TRBV11-1 to TRBJ1-1, with 7 bases that match TRBD1. With V trimmed by 5 bases and J by 5 bases, 8 bases remained unmatched. This CDR3 spans 14 amino acids. Per germline, CDR1 SGHAT and CDR2 FQDESV (reference sequence). Written as DNA, the CDR3 is TGTGCCAGCAGCGCAAACCCAGGGGGGACTGAAGCTTTCTTT. It yields the protein CASSANPGGTEAFF.

The chain recombines TRBV10-3 with TRBJ1-4; D unclear. Trimming cost V 0 bases and J 3 bases, with 8 bases left between them. Germline values: CDR1 ENHRY, CDR2 SYGVKD. CDR3 length: 15 amino acids. The CDR3 region is CAISESREANEKLFF. Here the CDR3 DNA reads TGTGCCATCAGTGAGTCGAGGGAGGCTAATGAAAAACTGTTTTTT.

This clone was picked up one time. This chain connects TRBV6-6 to TRBJ2-5, with D tentatively TRBD1 (6 bases). Germline CDR1 reads MNHNY; CDR2 reads SVGAGI (reference sequence). V lost 4 bases to trimming and J lost 2 bases, with 11 bases between them. This CDR3 region has 14 residues. Here the CDR3 DNA reads TGTGCCAGCAGTTCCAGACAGGCGCAAGAGACCCAGTACTTC. This sequence encodes CASSSRQAQETQYF.

The chain couples TRBV7-9 to TRBJ2-7; TRBD1 aligns across 7 bases. CDR1 is SEHNR and CDR2 is FQNEAQ in the germline V gene (reference sequence). V was pared by 5 bases and J by 4 bases, with 8 bases of the junction left unmatched. The CDR3 has 14 residues. This CDR3 is CASSRPGQPYEQYF. The CDR3 DNA follows: TGTGCCAGCAGCCGCCCGGGACAGCCTTACGAGCAGTACTTC. The entire variable domain, with the rest obtained from reference TRBV7-9 and TRBJ2-7, is as follows: DTGVSQNPRHKITKRGQNVTFRCDPISEHNRLYWYRQTLGQGPEFLTYFQNEAQLEKSRLLSDRFSAERPKGSFSTLEIQRTEQGDSAMYLCASSRPGQPYEQYFGPGTRLTVT.

The rearrangement uses TRBV23-1 and TRBJ1-5, with D possibly matching TRBD1 (5 bases). TRBV23-1 is an ORF, with its function uncertain. CDR3 length: 15 amino acids. The germline V and J ends were trimmed by 2 bases and 2 bases, with 10 bases remaining between them. CDR3 in DNA: TGCGCCAGCAGTCAAAGGGGCAGGTGCAATCAGCCCCAGCATTTT. It yields the protein CASSQRGRCNQPQHF.

This chain joins TRBV4-1 and TRBJ2-1, with 11 bases lining up with TRBD2. The V gene end was trimmed by 2 bases and the J gene end by 5 bases; junction bases not matched to a gene: 5. The germline CDR1 and CDR2 sequences are MGHRA and YSYEKL. The length of the CDR3 is 16 residues. The CDR3 bases are TGCGCCAGCAGCCAACTGGGACTAGCGGAAGACAATGAGCAGTTCTTC. This sequence encodes CASSQLGLAEDNEQFF.

The chain uses TRBV2 and TRBJ1-6; D unresolved. This CDR3 is 12 amino acids long. In germline, CDR1 is SNHLY, CDR2 FYNNEI. Trimming left V 6 bases short and J 7 bases short, with 7 bases between. The CDR3 DNA sequence: TGTGCCAGCAGGCACGAAAATTCACCCCTCCACTTT. This translates into CASRHENSPLHF.

As DNA, the CDR3 is TGTGCCACCAGCAGAGGTCGAGACAGGGATCCCCCTGAAGCTTTCTTT. This translates into CATSRGRDRDPPEAFF. The V gene is TRBV15, the J gene TRBJ1-1; 7 nucleotides agree with TRBD1. Trimming removed 1 base from V and 6 bases from J; junction bases left unmatched: 11. Germline V gives CDR1 LNHNV, CDR2 YYDKDF (reference sequence). This CDR3 region has 16 residues. Filled out from reference TRBV15 and TRBJ1-1, the complete variable domain reads DAMVIQNPRYQVTQFGKPVTLSCSQTLNHNVMYWYQQKSSQAPKLLFHYYDKDFNNEADTPDNFQSRRPNTSFCFLDIRSPGLGDTAMYLCATSRGRDRDPPEAFFGQGTRLTVV.

The genes are TRBV5-1 and TRBJ2-7; D possibly corresponds to TRBD2 (5 bases). The CDR3 is 14 residues long. V lost 1 base and J 5 bases, leaving 13 bases between the germline ends. Per the germline V gene, CDR1 is SGHRS and CDR2 is YFSETQ. The CDR3 nucleotides are TGCGCCAGCAGCTTGTATCGGGGTCGGGACGAGCAGTACTTC. The encoded protein is CASSLYRGRDEQYF.

The gene calls are TRBV28 and TRBJ2-7; 7 nucleotides match TRBD1. V was pared by 9 bases and J by 2 bases, with 4 bases of the junction left unmatched. Germline V gives CDR1 MDHEN, CDR2 SYDVKM. This CDR3 has 12 residues. Here the CDR3 DNA reads TGTGCCAGTTGGGACAGCACCTACGAGCAGTACTTC. Encoded protein: CASWDSTYEQYF.

V gene TRBV28 combines with J gene TRBJ2-2; D is unclear. Trimming removed 6 bases at V and 2 bases at J, with 16 bases between. This CDR3 contains 16 residues. The germline gives CDR1 MDHEN, CDR2 SYDVKM. The CDR3 is CASSGGGAINTGELFF. In nucleotides, the CDR3 is TGTGCCAGCAGCGGTGGCGGAGCGATTAACACCGGGGAGCTGTTTTTT.

This clone was picked up one time. The chain employs TRBV6-5 and TRBJ2-7; TRBD1 agrees at 8 bases. The CDR3 has 14 amino acids. Germline values: CDR1 MNHEY, CDR2 SVGAGI. Trimming cost V 5 bases and J 2 bases; bases outside gene matches: 5. CDR3 coding DNA: TGTGCCAGCAGTAATCCGGGACAGGCCTACGAGCAGTACTTC. This sequence encodes CASSNPGQAYEQYF.

This chain links TRBV7-9 with TRBJ2-4; a weak D match, TRBD2 (7 bases). The CDR3 is made up of 18 amino acids. With 4 bases removed from V and 2 bases from J, the gap between germline ends came to 21 bases. The germline V gene has CDR1 SEHNR and CDR2 FQNEAQ (reference sequence). CDR3 amino acids: CASSSTSGEGLSKNIQYF. The CDR3 coding sequence is TGTGCCAGCAGCTCGACATCAGGGGAGGGTTTGTCCAAAAACATTCAGTACTTC.

V usage is TRBV7-9 and J usage is TRBJ2-7; D gene unclear. The germline V gene has CDR1 SEHNR and CDR2 FQNEAQ (reference sequence). V gave up 2 bases and J gave up 0 bases, with 5 bases separating them. The CDR3 sequence is 13 residues long. DNA of the CDR3: TGTGCCAGCAGCTTATACACCTCCTACGAGCAGTACTTC. Amino acid sequence: CASSLYTSYEQYF.

The chain uses TRBV28 and TRBJ1-5; D is undetermined. Trimming took off 2 bases at V and 0 bases at J, with 11 bases between the two ends. Germline values: CDR1 MDHEN, CDR2 SYDVKM. The CDR3 contains 16 residues. The CDR3 reads CASSLRRRHSNQPQHF. Written as DNA, the CDR3 is TGTGCCAGCAGTTTACGTCGGAGACATAGCAATCAGCCCCAGCATTTT.

This clone was detected once. V and J are TRBV15 and TRBJ2-7; 11 bases are shared with TRBD2. Germline CDR1 LNHNV, CDR2 YYDKDF (reference sequence). J gave up 2 bases and V 3 bases, and 6 bases lay outside the gene matches. This CDR3 is 16 amino acids long. The CDR3 DNA sequence: TGTGCCACCAGCAGCGACGGACTAGCGGGTACCTACGAGCAGTACTTC. Amino acid sequence: CATSSDGLAGTYEQYF.

The chain employs TRBV27 and TRBJ2-1; D gene ambiguous. Germline lookup yields CDR1 MNHEY and CDR2 SMNVEV (reference sequence). The CDR3 loop spans 16 amino acids. The V gene lost 2 bases and the J gene lost 8 bases, with 19 bases spanning the gap. The CDR3 DNA reads as TGTGCCAGCAGTTTAAACGATAAGAGTCTTGCCTATGAGCAGTTCTTC. The encoded protein is CASSLNDKSLAYEQFF.

The rearrangement links TRBV2 to TRBJ2-4; weak D call: TRBD2 (5 bases). Per the germline V gene, CDR1 is SNHLY and CDR2 is FYNNEI. The CDR3 runs to 17 residues. Trimming stripped 6 bases from V and 0 bases from J, with 18 bases between. The CDR3 reads CASSGEDPTLAKNIQYF. DNA of the CDR3: TGTGCCAGCAGCGGGGAAGACCCTACCCTAGCCAAAAACATTCAGTACTTC.

The chain carries TRBV5-6 and TRBJ1-1; tentatively, D is TRBD1 (6 bases). The germline V gene has CDR1 SGHDT and CDR2 YYEEEE. V was clipped by 2 bases and J by 6 bases, with 11 bases between them. This CDR3 spans 13 amino acids. CDR3 sequence reads: CASSFLGGAEAFF. Written as DNA, the CDR3 is TGTGCCAGCAGCTTTCTAGGGGGGGCTGAAGCTTTCTTT.

This sequence joins TRBV28 and TRBJ1-2; no clear D gene. The V gene's germline CDR1 is MDHEN and CDR2 SYDVKM. Trimming removed 5 bases at V and 5 bases at J, with 24 bases between. This CDR3 is 17 amino acids long. CDR3 coding DNA: TGTGCCAGCAGTCTAGGTGTGGTCTCACCTTTGGGGTATGGCTACACCTTC. It codes for CASSLGVVSPLGYGYTF.

This chain links TRBV28 with TRBJ1-4; 9 bases match TRBD1. V shed 4 bases, J shed 8 bases, and the junction held 11 bases outside the gene matches. The CDR3 length is 16 residues. CDR1 and CDR2 from the germline V gene are MDHEN and SYDVKM. The CDR3 loop is CASSSRTDRGNEKLFF. CDR3 coding DNA: TGTGCCAGCAGTTCACGGACGGACAGGGGAAACGAAAAACTGTTTTTT.

The rearrangement uses TRBV6-5 and TRBJ2-3; 8 bases fit TRBD2. Germline V gives CDR1 MNHEY, CDR2 SVGAGI. Trimming cost V 5 bases and J 2 bases; bases outside gene matches: 6. The CDR3 spans 15 residues. The CDR3 reads CASSPQRELTDTQYF. The CDR3 DNA follows: TGTGCCAGCAGTCCTCAGCGGGAGCTCACAGATACGCAGTATTTT.

The rearrangement joins TRBV4-1 to TRBJ1-5, with D unresolved. This CDR3 is built from 15 residues. The V and J ends lost 1 base and 0 bases respectively, with 7 bases between them. Germline V lookup: CDR1 MGHRA, CDR2 YSYEKL. The CDR3 region has the DNA TGCGCCAGCAGCCAAGTATTCAGTAGCAATCAGCCCCAGCATTTT. This encodes CASSQVFSSNQPQHF.

The chain links TRBV10-1 to TRBJ2-5, with 7 bases identical to TRBD2. The germline CDR1 and CDR2 sequences are WNHNN and SYGVQD (reference sequence). The CDR3 has 16 amino acids. J gave up 5 bases and V 0 bases, and 9 bases lay outside the gene matches. CDR3 sequence: CASSESGGAEGETQYF. The DNA of the CDR3 is TGCGCCAGCAGTGAGTCGGGAGGGGCCGAGGGGGAGACCCAGTACTTC.

The sample holds one count of this clone. The rearrangement links TRBV6-5 to TRBJ1-1; weak D call: TRBD1 (5 bases). The CDR3 is made up of 13 amino acids. Germline assignment: CDR1 MNHEY and CDR2 SVGAGI. Trimming took 2 bases from V and 7 from J, leaving 11 bases between them. The DNA for the CDR3 is TGTGCCAGCAGTTACGCAGGGAACTATGAAGCTTTCTTT. Translation gives CASSYAGNYEAFF.

The rearrangement links TRBV2 to TRBJ1-5; no reliable D call. Germline loops: CDR1 SNHLY, CDR2 FYNNEI. Trimming stripped 6 bases from V and 8 bases from J, with 8 bases between. This CDR3 comprises 11 residues. DNA for the CDR3: TGTGCCAGCAGCCCCGGGGAGCCCCAGCATTTT. As protein: CASSPGEPQHF.